These 3 T cell receptor beta chains originate from one sample sequenced in a study of T cells after yellow fever vaccination. From the 5' RACE reads, TCRdb called clonotypes with MiXCR, one entry per CDR3 protein. Found here are approximately 550,000 distinct CDR3 sequences, 19% of them singletons; the top ten hold roughly 13%. Specimen: PBMCs, collected 15 days after the yellow fever booster vaccination. The receptors were gathered from a man younger than 45 who received the YFV17D yellow fever vaccine.

This clonotype was seen at least ten times. The V call is TRBV5-1, the J call TRBJ2-3; 7 bases agree with TRBD1. Germline CDR1 is SGHRS and CDR2 is YFSETQ. The CDR3 runs to 13 residues. The V and J ends lost 5 bases and 0 bases, in that order; junction bases with no gene match: 0. The CDR3 sequence: CASRTGSTDTQYF. CDR3 in DNA: TGCGCCAGCAGGACAGGGAGCACAGATACGCAGTATTTT.

The rearrangement links TRBV19 to TRBJ2-7; TRBD1 matches at 8 bases. The CDR3 length is 14 residues. CDR1 is LNHDA, CDR2 SQIVND, per germline (reference sequence). V shed 5 bases and J 6 bases; nucleotides not matched to a gene: 9. Here the CDR3 DNA reads TGTGCCAGTAGTCCACAGGGGGTTTTTAGCGAGCAGTACTTC. It yields the protein CASSPQGVFSEQYF.

V usage is TRBV5-1 and J usage is TRBJ2-3, with 8 bases matching TRBD2. CDR3 length: 15 amino acids. Unmatched junction bases numbered 5, after V lost 1 base and J lost 4 bases. CDR1 and CDR2 (germline): SGHRS, YFSETQ. The CDR3 coding sequence is TGCGCCAGCAGCTTGACGGGAGGGCCGGCAGATACGCAGTATTTT. Encoded protein: CASSLTGGPADTQYF.